The rows below give T cell receptor beta chains drawn from one sample of a study of shared clonotypes between healthy human individuals. The repertoire was sequenced with immunoSEQ multiplex PCR; TCRdb's copy has only in-frame clones and lacks some. The sample includes around 2,000,000 clones, approximately 94% seen only once; the top ten take more than 0.95%. Specimen: naive CD8+ T cells sorted from blood. Every receptor here comes from a man younger than 35 in good health. Both conserved end residues are trimmed from each CDR3.

j_gene: TRBJ2-1; v_gene: TRBV29-1; CDR3aa: SVVRYNEQF
j_gene: TRBJ2-7; v_gene: TRBV11-2; CDR3aa: ASSLIPGTYEQY
j_gene: TRBJ2-7; v_gene: TRBV11-2; CDR3aa: ASSLGDAMDEQY
j_gene: TRBJ2-1; v_gene: TRBV25-1; CDR3aa: ASSDWTSYNEQF
j_gene: TRBJ2-7; v_gene: TRBV13; CDR3aa: ASSPRGSGSYEQY
j_gene: TRBJ2-2; v_gene: TRBV4-1; CDR3aa: ASSQYLRGQSANTGELF
j_gene: TRBJ1-2; v_gene: TRBV5-6; CDR3aa: ASSLGQGVEGYT
j_gene: TRBJ2-7; v_gene: TRBV9; CDR3aa: ASSKGADGSYEQY
j_gene: TRBJ2-7; v_gene: TRBV9; CDR3aa: ASSVEGASYEQY
j_gene: TRBJ2-7; v_gene: TRBV13; CDR3aa: ASSLRGGGSYEQY
j_gene: TRBJ2-7; v_gene: TRBV13; CDR3aa: ASSPGLAGEYEQY
j_gene: TRBJ2-5; v_gene: TRBV5-6; CDR3aa: ASSYGLAGGRGTQY
j_gene: TRBJ2-2; v_gene: TRBV7-6; CDR3aa: ASSTAGGLNTGELF
j_gene: TRBJ2-3; v_gene: TRBV29-1; CDR3aa: SVMTGNTDTQY
j_gene: TRBJ1-5; v_gene: TRBV5-6; CDR3aa: ASSFQQGDQPQH
j_gene: TRBJ2-7; v_gene: TRBV4-1; CDR3aa: ASSLGRAHEQY
j_gene: TRBJ2-2; v_gene: TRBV7-9; CDR3aa: ASSLYPGQGPGELF
j_gene: TRBJ2-5; v_gene: TRBV13; CDR3aa: ASNVGGQETQY
j_gene: TRBJ2-3; v_gene: TRBV29-1; CDR3aa: SVEAVFRLAGGPWAPDTQY
j_gene: TRBJ2-2; v_gene: TRBV5-1; CDR3aa: ASSSRTSGRAGTGELF
j_gene: TRBJ2-7; v_gene: TRBV13; CDR3aa: ASSLEGAYEQY
j_gene: TRBJ2-1; v_gene: TRBV7-8; CDR3aa: ASSLGIWYNEQF
j_gene: TRBJ1-1; v_gene: TRBV5-6; CDR3aa: ASSLFPATEAF
j_gene: TRBJ2-5; v_gene: TRBV10-3; CDR3aa: AISDDLAKETQY
j_gene: TRBJ2-1; v_gene: TRBV4-3; CDR3aa: ASSHPGTSGSGGNEQF
j_gene: TRBJ2-2; v_gene: TRBV28; CDR3aa: ASSLEGGHTGELF
j_gene: TRBJ2-3; v_gene: TRBV11-2; CDR3aa: ASSPLAATDTQY
j_gene: TRBJ2-7; v_gene: TRBV19; CDR3aa: ASSISGLAGNEQY
j_gene: TRBJ1-3; v_gene: TRBV2; CDR3aa: ASSESAVSGNTIY
j_gene: TRBJ2-7; v_gene: TRBV6-1; CDR3aa: ASSGASGRAHEQY
j_gene: TRBJ1-1; v_gene: TRBV6-6; CDR3aa: ASTKEFTEAF
j_gene: TRBJ2-4; v_gene: TRBV12-5; CDR3aa: ASGSLPWAKNIQY
j_gene: TRBJ2-2; v_gene: TRBV4-3; CDR3aa: ASSQGAWEIGELF
j_gene: TRBJ2-3; v_gene: TRBV9; CDR3aa: ASSPATGVTRYTDTQY
j_gene: TRBJ2-7; v_gene: TRBV27; CDR3aa: ASSSDRENGYEQY
j_gene: TRBJ2-1; v_gene: TRBV9; CDR3aa: ASSEDRGPHNEQF
j_gene: TRBJ2-7; v_gene: TRBV7-8; CDR3aa: ASSFKGYEQY
j_gene: TRBJ2-3; v_gene: TRBV2; CDR3aa: ASSEGLADDTDTQY
j_gene: TRBJ1-1; v_gene: TRBV13; CDR3aa: ASSLGLLGAGDTEAF
j_gene: TRBJ2-1; v_gene: TRBV29-1; CDR3aa: STNERANEQF
j_gene: TRBJ2-3; v_gene: TRBV27; CDR3aa: ASSSIQGRDTDTQY
j_gene: TRBJ2-7; v_gene: TRBV4-1; CDR3aa: ASSHGTSGELGIYEQY
j_gene: TRBJ1-2; v_gene: TRBV4-1; CDR3aa: ASSQVGTELTYGYT
j_gene: TRBJ2-5; v_gene: TRBV7-6; CDR3aa: ASSYGDSVSQETQY
j_gene: TRBJ2-5; v_gene: TRBV5-4; CDR3aa: ASSRGGETQY
j_gene: TRBJ1-5; v_gene: TRBV4-1; CDR3aa: ASSQVVGGAGQPQH
j_gene: TRBJ2-7; v_gene: TRBV28; CDR3aa: ASSPPTSESSYEQY
j_gene: TRBJ2-2; v_gene: TRBV4-1; CDR3aa: ASSPREGFRTGELF
j_gene: TRBJ2-1; v_gene: TRBV10-2; CDR3aa: ASTGMLHNEQF
j_gene: TRBJ2-7; v_gene: TRBV9; CDR3aa: ASSESGPQEPRLAGGSSYEQY
j_gene: TRBJ1-6; v_gene: TRBV5-6; CDR3aa: ASSLLGAWNSPLH
j_gene: TRBJ2-5; v_gene: TRBV28; CDR3aa: ASSFALRTETQY
j_gene: TRBJ2-7; v_gene: TRBV9; CDR3aa: ASSVGPLAVGAYEQY
j_gene: TRBJ2-3; v_gene: TRBV7-6; CDR3aa: ASSLTGGNTDTQY
j_gene: TRBJ2-7; v_gene: TRBV10-2; CDR3aa: ASSEVNEQY